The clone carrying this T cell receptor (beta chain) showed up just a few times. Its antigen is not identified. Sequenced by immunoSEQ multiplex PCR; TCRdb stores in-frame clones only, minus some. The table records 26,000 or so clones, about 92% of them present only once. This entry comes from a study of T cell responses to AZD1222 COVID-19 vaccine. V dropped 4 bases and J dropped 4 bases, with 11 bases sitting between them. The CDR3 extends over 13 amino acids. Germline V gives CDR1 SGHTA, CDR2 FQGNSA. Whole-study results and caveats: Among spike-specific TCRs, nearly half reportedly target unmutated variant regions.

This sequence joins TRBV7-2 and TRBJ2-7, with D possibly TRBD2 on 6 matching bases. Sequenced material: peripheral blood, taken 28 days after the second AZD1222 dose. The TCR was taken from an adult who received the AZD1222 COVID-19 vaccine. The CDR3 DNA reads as TGTGCCAGCAGCTCCCCGACTAGTTACGAGCAGTACTTC. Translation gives CASSSPTSYEQYF.